These 5 T cell receptor beta chains originate from one sample sequenced in a study of blood T cells in healthy people across ages (dated by TCRdb to about 2015). Libraries were built with 5' RACE. Sequenced using an Illumina HiSeq 2500. A second roughly 7 to 11 cycle PCR used a sample-barcoded 5' primer and a J-beta primer mix. The public reads were quality trimmed at Q25 with fastp and then assembled into clones with MiXCR by TCRdb, keeping productive beta chains. A single entry per CDR3 protein holds the most common genes and DNA from its merged rows. Counted in this sample were some 900,000 distinct CDR3 sequences; 29% of them appeared once. 17% of the sample is in the top ten clones. Specimen: blood. The origin of the receptors is a woman aged 80 or over in good health.

The V and J genes are TRBV6-1 and TRBJ2-5; D is unresolved. From germline, CDR1 is MNHNS and CDR2 SASEGT. Between the trimmed V and J ends, which lost 0 bases and 5 bases, there was a span of 13 bases. The CDR3 loop spans 15 amino acids. CDR3: CASSEAILLGETQYF. In DNA form, the CDR3 reads TGTGCCAGCAGTGAAGCCATTTTGTTGGGGGAGACCCAGTACTTC.

Of note for this clonotype: At one end the junction does not follow the germline gene, possibly because of a read error. The chain carries TRBV12-3 or TRBV12-4 and TRBJ2-3, with no clear D. The CDR3 runs to 12 residues. The CDR3 spells CASRPNADAQYF. The CDR3 DNA follows: TGTGCCAGCAGACCTAACGCAGATGCGCAGTATTTT.

This clonotype appeared many times. The chain couples TRBV2 to TRBJ2-7; perhaps D is TRBD1 or TRBD2 (5 bases each). V shed 6 bases and J shed 2 bases, with 26 bases lying between them. Germline V lookup: CDR1 SNHLY, CDR2 FYNNEI. There are 18 residues in the CDR3. CDR3: CASSRDGGPSHTPYEQYF. In nucleotides, the CDR3 is TGTGCCAGCAGCCGGGACGGAGGACCCAGCCATACTCCCTACGAGCAGTACTTC.

In the case of this clonotype: One junction end disagrees with the germline gene, perhaps due to a read error. V gene TRBV5-6 combines with J gene TRBJ1-1, with D perhaps TRBD1 (5 bases). From germline, CDR1 is SGHDT and CDR2 YYEEEE. This CDR3 contains 17 residues. The CDR3 reads CANSSHTGDYMNTEAFF. Here the CDR3 DNA reads TGTGCCAACAGCTCCCACACAGGCGATTACATGAACACTGAAGCTTTCTTT.

This clonotype was picked up many times. V and J are TRBV20-1 and TRBJ2-1; D is unclear. The ends were cut back, 8 bases at V and 3 bases at J, with 14 bases in the middle. CDR3 size: 13 residues. Per germline, CDR1 DFQATT and CDR2 SNEGSKA (reference sequence). The CDR3 sequence: CSTYIPLYNEQFF. CDR3 DNA: TGCAGTACGTATATACCGCTCTACAATGAGCAGTTCTTC.